The 27 T cell receptor beta chains presented below share a single source sample, sequenced in a study of response to subunit inactivated influenza vaccine. TCRdb recomputed calls from the RT-PCR reads with MiXCR, one row per CDR3 protein. The table records about half a million distinct CDR3 sequences, roughly 8.2% of them present only once. The input for sequencing was PBMCs from blood, taken 23 months after vaccination. Source of these receptors: a man between 45 and 75 years old who received an inactivated influenza vaccine.

In this sample, this clonotype turned up many times. This sequence joins TRBV5-1 and TRBJ1-1, with 9 nucleotides matching TRBD1. This CDR3 has 14 amino acids. In germline, CDR1 is SGHRS, CDR2 YFSETQ. V lost 2 bases to trimming and J lost 5 bases; unmatched junction nucleotides: 4. As DNA, the CDR3 is TGCGCCAGCAGCTTACAGGGGGCGCCGACTGAAGCTTTCTTT. It specifies CASSLQGAPTEAFF.

This clonotype was picked up a small number of times. The chain carries TRBV25-1 and TRBJ1-3, with D hard to call. The CDR3 covers 12 residues. Per the germline V gene, CDR1 is MGHDK and CDR2 is SYGVNS. V lost 5 bases and J lost 3, with 5 bases in between. Here the CDR3 reads CASSYGGNTIYF. The CDR3, as DNA: TGTGCCAGCAGTTATGGTGGAAACACCATATATTTT.

This clonotype turned up a few times. The rearrangement uses TRBV20-1 and TRBJ1-6; tentative D call: TRBD1 (5 bases). The CDR3 has 15 amino acids. In germline, CDR1 is DFQATT, CDR2 SNEGSKA (reference sequence). With 6 bases removed from V and 7 bases from J, the gap between germline ends came to 19 bases. CDR3 sequence reads: CSANLREGRNSPLHF. CDR3 bases: TGCAGTGCCAACCTCCGGGAGGGGAGAAATTCACCCCTCCACTTT.

J is TRBJ2-7 and V is TRBV2; D is uncertain. CDR3 length equals 13 residues. The ends were cut back, 0 bases at V and 10 bases at J, with 13 bases in the middle. Germline CDR1 SNHLY, CDR2 FYNNEI. The CDR3 loop is CASSEALQTSQYF. Written as DNA, the CDR3 is TGTGCCAGCAGTGAAGCGCTTCAAACCTCTCAGTACTTC.

This clonotype was detected a few times. This chain connects TRBV7-2 to TRBJ1-2, with a possible D match to TRBD1 (5 bases). The V and J ends lost 3 bases and 6 bases respectively, with 14 bases between them. The length of the CDR3 is 14 residues. Germline lookup yields CDR1 SGHTA and CDR2 FQGNSA. CDR3: CASSFGDVRNGYTF. The CDR3 DNA sequence: TGTGCCAGCAGCTTCGGGGACGTGAGGAATGGCTACACCTTC.

The chain carries TRBV12-3 or TRBV12-4 and TRBJ2-3, with 7 bases aligning to TRBD2. This CDR3 is 17 amino acids long. V lost 4 bases, J lost 4 bases, and 14 bases stayed unmatched. CDR3: CASSSLASGGRADTQYF. The CDR3 DNA reads as TGTGCCAGCAGTTCGTTGGCTAGCGGAGGACGGGCAGATACGCAGTATTTT.

The chain recombines TRBV5-1 with TRBJ2-1; 10 bases are shared with TRBD2. After removal of 8 bases from V and 9 bases from J, the junction contained 8 bases not matched to a gene. The CDR3 spans 13 residues. Per germline, CDR1 SGHRS and CDR2 YFSETQ. CDR3 loop: CASSGTSDGEQFF. CDR3 sequence (DNA): TGCGCCAGTTCCGGGACTAGCGACGGTGAGCAGTTCTTC. Variable domain in full (rest from reference TRBV5-1 and TRBJ2-1): KAGVTQTPRYLIKTRGQQVTLSCSPISGHRSVSWYQQTPGQGLQFLFEYFSETQRNKGNFPGRFSGRQFSNSRSEMNVSTLELGDSALYLCASSGTSDGEQFFGPGTRLTVL.

This clonotype was found a few times. The chain couples TRBV10-3 to TRBJ2-7; D may be TRBD1 (6 bases). CDR1 is ENHRY, CDR2 SYGVKD, per germline. This CDR3 region has 13 residues. Trimming removed 5 bases at V and 2 bases at J, with 10 bases between. The CDR3 bases are TGTGCCATCAGTAGGGACAAGGCCTACGAGCAGTACTTC. Protein: CAISRDKAYEQYF.

The table lists this clonotype with a few counts. The chain carries TRBV18 and TRBJ2-7, with TRBD2 identical over 14 bases. Trimming at V came to 5 bases and at J to 2 bases, leaving 2 bases not matched to a gene. The germline V gene encodes CDR1 KGHSH and CDR2 LQKENI. The CDR3 runs 15 residues. In DNA, the CDR3 is TGTGCCAGCTCAGAGACTAGCGGGAGGGCCTACGAGCAGTACTTC. Translated, it gives CASSETSGRAYEQYF.

This clonotype showed up just a few times. The V gene is TRBV5-1, the J gene TRBJ2-3; the match to TRBD2 covers 7 bases. V gave up 4 bases and J gave up 8 bases; unmatched junction bases: 16. This CDR3 has 16 amino acids. Germline V gene sequence: CDR1 SGHRS, CDR2 YFSETQ. DNA of the CDR3: TGCGCCAGCAGCCCCGTTAGTTCTAGCGGCCCTGTTACGCAGTATTTT. It codes for CASSPVSSSGPVTQYF.

About this clonotype: A much larger clone differs from this one at a single base, so this may be a read error. This chain links TRBV24-1 with TRBJ1-2, with TRBD1 as a possible D gene (6 bases). CDR1 and CDR2 from the germline V gene are KGHDR and SFDVKD. The CDR3 spans 13 residues. CDR3 region: CAISDPQGPGYTF. In DNA form, the CDR3 reads TGTGCCATCAGTGATCCACAGGGTCCCGGCTACACCTTC.

In this sample, this clonotype turned up many times. V usage is TRBV5-1 and J usage is TRBJ2-3; no definite D call. Trimming took off 0 bases at V and 2 bases at J, with 4 bases between the two ends. The CDR3 covers 13 residues. The germline CDR1 and CDR2 sequences are SGHRS and YFSETQ. CDR3 in DNA: TGCGCCAGCAGCTTGGGGACCACAGATACGCAGTATTTT. Protein product: CASSLGTTDTQYF.

This clonotype was seen at least ten times. The chain has TRBV20-1 and TRBJ1-5; D gene ambiguous. The CDR3 has 16 residues. CDR1 is DFQATT and CDR2 is SNEGSKA in the germline V gene (reference sequence). V was trimmed by 3 bases and J by 0 bases, leaving 15 bases between them. CDR3 sequence: CSARRATLNSNQPQHF. CDR3 DNA: TGCAGTGCTAGGAGAGCTACTTTAAATAGCAATCAGCCCCAGCATTTT.

This clonotype occurred a few times. The rearrangement joins TRBV7-9 to TRBJ2-5; D is uncertain. The CDR3 loop spans 13 amino acids. Trimming shortened V by 5 bases and J by 5 bases, and 12 bases separated the two germline ends. Germline-derived CDR1 and CDR2 are SEHNR and FQNEAQ (reference sequence). The DNA of the CDR3 is TGTGCCAGCAGCCCAATAGGTGTTGAGACCCAGTACTTC. It codes for CASSPIGVETQYF.

This clonotype has more than one count but fewer than ten. This chain joins TRBV7-2 and TRBJ2-1; TRBD2 matches at 14 bases. V gave up 3 bases and J gave up 13 bases; unmatched junction bases: 11. Germline CDR1 and CDR2: SGHTA and FQGNSA. The CDR3 totals 16 residues. For the CDR3, the DNA is TGTGCCAGCAGCTTCTCTGGGACTAGCGGGGGAGTAGATCAGTTCTTC. Translated, it gives CASSFSGTSGGVDQFF. The whole variable domain, remainder taken from reference TRBV7-2 and TRBJ2-1, is GAGVSQSPSNKVTEKGKDVELRCDPISGHTALYWYRQSLGQGLEFLIYFQGNSAPDKSGLPSDRFSAERTGGSVSTLTIQRTQQEDSAVYLCASSFSGTSGGVDQFFGPGTRLTVL.

The chain has TRBV6-1 and TRBJ2-1; 11 nucleotides align to TRBD1. This CDR3 is 17 amino acids long. After removal of 1 base from V and 4 bases from J, the junction contained 6 bases not matched to a gene. Germline loops: CDR1 MNHNS, CDR2 SASEGT. The CDR3 protein is CASSEVAGTGGYNEQFF. In DNA form, the CDR3 reads TGTGCCAGCAGTGAAGTTGCCGGGACAGGGGGTTACAATGAGCAGTTCTTC.

In its sample, this clonotype was seen many times. V and J are TRBV20-1 and TRBJ2-3; D is possibly TRBD1 or TRBD2 (5 bases each). Trimming cost V 6 bases and J 0 bases, with 16 bases left between them. Germline V gene sequence: CDR1 DFQATT, CDR2 SNEGSKA (reference sequence). The CDR3 length is 15 residues. For the CDR3, the DNA is TGCAGTGCCAGTCGTCCGGGACGGAGCACAGATACGCAGTATTTT. This sequence encodes CSASRPGRSTDTQYF.

This clonotype has a handful of counts. The chain has TRBV12-3 or TRBV12-4 and TRBJ1-5, with 7 bases identical to TRBD1. The CDR3 runs to 14 residues. The V segment lost 6 bases and the J segment 5 bases; nucleotides outside the gene matches: 7. The CDR3 is CASRLGTADQPQHF. For the CDR3, the DNA is TGTGCCAGCAGGCTTGGGACAGCAGATCAGCCCCAGCATTTT.

This clonotype was counted a few times. The gene calls are TRBV5-1 and TRBJ2-5, with D perhaps matching TRBD1 (5 bases). Germline V gene lookup returns CDR1 SGHRS and CDR2 YFSETQ. With 4 bases removed from V and 2 bases from J, the gap between germline ends came to 9 bases. The CDR3 length is 13 residues. For the CDR3, the DNA is TGCGCCAGCAGCCAACAGGAGCAAGAGACCCAGTACTTC. It is translated as CASSQQEQETQYF.

The gene calls are TRBV6-5 and TRBJ2-7; perhaps D is TRBD1 or TRBD2 (5 bases each). The V gene's germline CDR1 is MNHEY and CDR2 SVGAGI. V shed 2 bases and J shed 5 bases, with 19 bases lying between them. The CDR3 runs 16 residues. The CDR3, as DNA: TGTGCCAGCAGTTACACCTCCGGGACCCAGATCAACGAGCAGTACTTC. It yields the protein CASSYTSGTQINEQYF.

This clonotype was counted at least ten times. The rearrangement joins TRBV10-3 to TRBJ2-1, with 13 positions matching TRBD2. Germline values: CDR1 ENHRY, CDR2 SYGVKD. The junction had 6 bases not matched to a gene; V was cut back by 4 bases and J by 6 bases. The CDR3 has 16 residues. CDR3 in amino acids: CAISVTSGGALNEQFF. The CDR3 DNA is TGTGCCATCAGTGTTACTAGCGGGGGGGCGCTCAATGAGCAGTTCTTC.

This clonotype appeared a few times. This chain links TRBV6-5 with TRBJ2-7; D call uncertain. V dropped 0 bases and J dropped 1 base, with 10 bases sitting between them. The CDR3 is made up of 15 amino acids. CDR1 and CDR2 (germline): MNHEY, SVGAGI. In nucleotides, the CDR3 is TGTGCCAGCAGTTACTCGATTGGCGGATCCTACGAGCAGTACTTC. Residues: CASSYSIGGSYEQYF.

In its sample, this clonotype was seen many times. V usage is TRBV3-1 and J usage is TRBJ2-7, with 9 positions matching TRBD1. The V and J ends lost 2 bases and 5 bases, in that order; junction bases with no gene match: 7. Germline V gene lookup returns CDR1 LGHDT and CDR2 YNNKEL (reference sequence). The length of the CDR3 is 15 residues. The CDR3 loop reads CASSQIWTGDHEQYF. The CDR3 nucleotides are TGTGCCAGCAGCCAAATCTGGACAGGGGACCACGAGCAGTACTTC.

V usage is TRBV6-5 and J usage is TRBJ2-1; 12 nucleotides match TRBD2. The CDR3 runs to 15 residues. The ends lost 0 bases at V and 10 bases at J; junction bases unmatched: 4. Looked up from germline, CDR1 is MNHEY and CDR2 is SVGAGI. The CDR3 here is CASSYSTSGGLEQFF. The DNA of the CDR3 is TGTGCCAGCAGTTACTCGACTAGCGGGGGCCTAGAGCAGTTCTTC.

This clonotype was found a few times. The J gene is TRBJ2-3, the V gene TRBV5-5; 8 bases are shared with TRBD2. Germline-derived CDR1 and CDR2 are SGHKS and YYEKEE (reference sequence). Germline trimming cut 4 bases from V and 4 bases from J; bases unmatched to any gene: 11. CDR3 length: 16 residues. CDR3 loop: CASSAAGGLRADTQYF. CDR3 nucleotides: TGTGCCAGCAGCGCTGCGGGGGGCCTGCGAGCAGATACGCAGTATTTT.

This clonotype has a handful of counts. This chain connects TRBV2 to TRBJ2-1, with D maybe TRBD2 (5 bases). This CDR3 has 15 amino acids. Trimming removed 1 base at V and 0 bases at J, with 7 bases between. Germline CDR1 is SNHLY and CDR2 is FYNNEI. The CDR3, as DNA: TGTGCCAGCAGTGAAGTGACTAACTCCTACAATGAGCAGTTCTTC. Its translation: CASSEVTNSYNEQFF.

In this sample, this clonotype turned up many times. The J gene is TRBJ1-1, the V gene TRBV5-6, with TRBD1 identical over 8 bases. Losses at the gene ends were 4 bases for V and 1 base for J; bases not matched to a gene: 12. Germline V gene sequence: CDR1 SGHDT, CDR2 YYEEEE. The CDR3 has 17 amino acids. In DNA, the CDR3 is TGTGCCAGCAGCCCATTACAGGTGGGGACAGGGAACACTGAAGCTTTCTTT. Translating gives CASSPLQVGTGNTEAFF.